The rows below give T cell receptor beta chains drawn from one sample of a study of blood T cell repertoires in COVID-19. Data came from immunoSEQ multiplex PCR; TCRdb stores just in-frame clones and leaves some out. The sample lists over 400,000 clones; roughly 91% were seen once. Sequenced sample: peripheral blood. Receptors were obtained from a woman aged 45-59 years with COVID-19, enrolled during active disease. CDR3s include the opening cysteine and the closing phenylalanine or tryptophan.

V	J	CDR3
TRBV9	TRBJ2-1	CASSVVTGNEQFF
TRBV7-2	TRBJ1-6	CASSPGGGSPLHF
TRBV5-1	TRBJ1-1	CASSPTTGSTEAFF
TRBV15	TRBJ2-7	CATSREARPTYEQYF
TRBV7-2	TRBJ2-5	CASRFTRGTETQYF
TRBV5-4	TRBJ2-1	CASSLATVSYNEQFF
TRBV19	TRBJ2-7	CASTQTGNGEQYF
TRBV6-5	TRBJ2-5	CASSSSGYGETQYF
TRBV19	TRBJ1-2	CASSIDPGRGYTF
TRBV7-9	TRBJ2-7	CASSLEFPRYEQYF